The 14 T cell receptor beta chains listed next were all sequenced from one sample in a study of cytomegalovirus exposure and HLA in healthy donors. Clones were sequenced by immunoSEQ multiplex PCR, and TCRdb holds only the in-frame ones, with some missing. In the table there are fewer than 400,000 clones, nearly 90% of which are singletons. The sequenced sample consisted of PBMCs. The receptors here all came from a man aged 30-40 years in good health and CMV-seronegative.

The chain couples TRBV6-1 to TRBJ1-4; 10 positions match TRBD1. After removal of 3 bases from V and 4 bases from J, the junction contained 8 bases not matched to a gene. The CDR3 length is 17 residues. Germline CDR1 is MNHNS and CDR2 is SASEGT. The CDR3 region has the DNA TGTGCCAGCAGTGAGGGACAGGGGTTCAGTGGTAATGAAAAACTGTTTTTT. Residues: CASSEGQGFSGNEKLFF.

In its sample, this clone was seen a few times. The chain uses TRBV9 and TRBJ2-7, with D hard to call. The CDR3 runs 13 residues. From germline, CDR1 is SGDLS and CDR2 YYNGEE. V dropped 1 base and J dropped 6 bases, with 11 bases sitting between them. The CDR3 region has the DNA TGTGCCAGCAGCGTACGGGTGGCGTCCGAGCAGTACTTC. Protein: CASSVRVASEQYF.

The CDR3 coding sequence is TGTGCCAGCAGCTTACCGGGTGAGGGAAACACCATATATTTT. It yields the protein CASSLPGEGNTIYF. This chain uses TRBV11-2 with TRBJ1-3; D ambiguous. Germline values: CDR1 SGHAT, CDR2 FQNNGV. The CDR3 covers 14 residues. V lost 2 bases to trimming and J lost 4 bases, with 9 bases between them.

This clone was seen only once. Other DNA sequences in the sample encode the same CDR3. The chain uses TRBV7-9 and TRBJ2-3, with 8 bases fitting TRBD1. The CDR3 has 14 residues. Trimming at V came to 3 bases and at J to 5 bases, leaving 4 bases not matched to a gene. The germline V gene has CDR1 SEHNR and CDR2 FQNEAQ (reference sequence). Here the CDR3 reads CASSLDRVGDTQYF. CDR3 DNA sequence: TGTGCCAGCAGCTTGGACAGGGTAGGAGATACGCAGTATTTT. Supplemented by reference TRBV7-9 and TRBJ2-3, the full variable domain reads DTGVSQNPRHKITKRGQNVTFRCDPISEHNRLYWYRQTLGQGPEFLTYFQNEAQLEKSRLLSDRFSAERPKGSFSTLEIQRTEQGDSAMYLCASSLDRVGDTQYFGPGTRLTVL.

The CDR3 DNA reads as TGTGCCAGCAGCTTAATGGCCAGTACGACCGGGGAGCTGTTTTTT. Protein: CASSLMASTTGELFF. The V gene is TRBV11-3, the J gene TRBJ2-2; no definite D call. The CDR3 contains 15 residues. Germline CDR1 and CDR2: SGHNT and YENEEA. Trimming removed 2 bases at V and 5 bases at J, with 12 bases between.

CDR3 amino acids: CASSQQGTVSYEQYF. In nucleotides, the CDR3 is TGTGCCAGCAGTCAACAGGGGACGGTCTCCTACGAGCAGTACTTC. The chain couples TRBV27 to TRBJ2-7; 7 bases are a match to TRBD1. The CDR3 spans 15 residues. J gave up 0 bases and V 5 bases, and 7 bases lay outside the gene matches. CDR1 and CDR2 from the germline V gene are MNHEY and SMNVEV (reference sequence).

The chain has TRBV6-6 and TRBJ1-4; the D is unclear. V lost 2 bases and J lost 0, with 7 bases in between. The length of the CDR3 is 15 residues. CDR1 is MNHNY, CDR2 SVGAGI, per germline (reference sequence). The CDR3 nucleotides are TGTGCCAGCAGTTACGCGAACCCAACTAATGAAAAACTGTTTTTT. This sequence encodes CASSYANPTNEKLFF.

The chain's CDR3 is CASSSGVDYGYTF. CDR3 nucleotides: TGTGCCAGCAGCTCCGGGGTTGACTATGGCTACACCTTC. This sequence joins TRBV7-9 and TRBJ1-2, with no clear D. This CDR3 comprises 13 residues. V lost 4 bases and J 3 bases, leaving 9 bases between the germline ends. CDR1 SEHNR and CDR2 FQNEAQ come from the germline V gene (reference sequence).

The chain couples TRBV6-5 to TRBJ2-3; 7 nucleotides match TRBD2. Germline trimming cut 2 bases from V and 3 bases from J; bases unmatched to any gene: 5. The length of the CDR3 is 15 residues. From germline, CDR1 is MNHEY and CDR2 SVGAGI. For the CDR3, the DNA is TGTGCCAGCAGTTACCGGGGGGTAGGAACAGATACGCAGTATTTT. Translating gives CASSYRGVGTDTQYF.

This sequence joins TRBV10-3 and TRBJ2-6; D is possibly TRBD1 (6 bases). CDR1 ENHRY and CDR2 SYGVKD come from the germline V gene. V was trimmed by 4 bases and J by 4 bases, leaving 23 bases between them. The CDR3 consists of 19 residues. The CDR3 here is CAISVAGTHWAEGANVLTF. Written as DNA, the CDR3 is TGTGCCATCAGTGTAGCCGGGACACACTGGGCGGAGGGGGCCAACGTCCTGACTTTC.

This clone appeared once. This chain links TRBV14 with TRBJ2-1; 8 bases align to TRBD2. Germline CDR1 SGHDN, CDR2 FVKESK. The CDR3 has 17 amino acids. Germline trimming cut 4 bases from V and 3 bases from J; bases unmatched to any gene: 11. CDR3 residues: CASSLPWGAGVYNEQFF. As DNA, the CDR3 is TGTGCCAGCAGCCTACCCTGGGGAGCGGGGGTCTACAATGAGCAGTTCTTC.

The V and J genes are TRBV5-1 and TRBJ1-5; the D is unclear. Trimming removed 2 bases from V and 3 bases from J, with 9 bases in between. This CDR3 region has 14 residues. Germline CDR1 reads SGHRS; CDR2 reads YFSETQ. CDR3 amino acids: CASSFGGFNQPQHF. The CDR3 nucleotides read TGCGCCAGCAGCTTCGGCGGATTCAATCAGCCCCAGCATTTT. The whole variable domain, filled in from reference TRBV5-1 and TRBJ1-5, reads KAGVTQTPRYLIKTRGQQVTLSCSPISGHRSVSWYQQTPGQGLQFLFEYFSETQRNKGNFPGRFSGRQFSNSRSEMNVSTLELGDSALYLCASSFGGFNQPQHFGDGTRLSIL.

The rearrangement joins TRBV2 to TRBJ1-1, with a tentative D call TRBD1 (5 bases). Looked up from germline, CDR1 is SNHLY and CDR2 is FYNNEI. This CDR3 is 15 amino acids long. Trimming stripped 1 base from V and 6 bases from J, with 15 bases between. The CDR3: CASSEGRGRVSEAFF. The CDR3 DNA sequence: TGTGCCAGCAGTGAAGGGCGGGGCAGGGTGTCTGAAGCTTTCTTT.

The rearrangement uses TRBV5-4 and TRBJ2-7; perhaps TRBD2 as D (6 bases). Germline V gives CDR1 SGHNT, CDR2 YYREEE (reference sequence). CDR3 length: 14 amino acids. V lost 4 bases and J lost 3, with 14 bases in between. The DNA of the CDR3 is TGTGCCAGCAGCGCCGCGGGACGGGTCTACGAGCAGTACTTC. It translates to CASSAAGRVYEQYF.